The 13 T cell receptor beta chains listed next were all sequenced from one sample in a study of cytomegalovirus exposure and HLA in healthy donors (dated by TCRdb to 2016 to 2017). Libraries were made using the immunoSEQ multiplex PCR assay. For the multiplex PCR, a mixture combining 60 forward primers for TCR Vbeta segments and 13 reverse primers for TCR Jbeta segments was used. In TCRdb, the immuneACCESS table is reduced to in-frame sequences with V and J assigned. These tables do not hold every clone; where another copy was compared, an unresolved V gene accounts for under half, and the others remain unexplained. In all, the sample holds approximately 180,000 clones, and roughly 80% of those were seen once. 1.7% of the sample lies in the top ten. The sample was PBMCs. The receptor source for this set is a woman aged 18-29 years in good health and CMV-seronegative.

This chain links TRBV25-1 with TRBJ1-2; the match to TRBD1 covers 7 bases. V shed 8 bases and J 4 bases; nucleotides not matched to a gene: 13. Germline V gene sequence: CDR1 MGHDK, CDR2 SYGVNS. CDR3 length equals 15 residues. CDR3 sequence (DNA): TGTGCCAGCGGGTCCGGGACAGCACCCTCCTATGGCTACACCTTC. It codes for CASGSGTAPSYGYTF.

The V and J genes are TRBV4-3 and TRBJ2-7; 11 bases fit TRBD2. The CDR3 runs 20 residues. CDR1 and CDR2 (germline): LGHNA, YSLEER. V was pared by 1 base and J by 3 bases, with 17 bases of the junction left unmatched. The CDR3 region has the DNA TGCGCCAGCAGCCAAGCAGATTTCGGTCTAGCGGGAGGACCTTACTACGAGCAGTACTTC. Amino acids: CASSQADFGLAGGPYYEQYF.

This clone was seen more than once but under ten times. The chain links TRBV19 to TRBJ1-1, with D possibly TRBD1 on 5 matching bases. The CDR3 loop spans 13 amino acids. Germline V gene lookup returns CDR1 LNHDA and CDR2 SQIVND (reference sequence). With 6 bases removed from V and 0 bases from J, the gap between germline ends came to 8 bases. The CDR3 region is CASSGGMNTEAFF. CDR3 sequence (DNA): TGTGCCAGTAGCGGGGGGATGAACACTGAAGCTTTCTTT.

The gene calls are TRBV5-4 and TRBJ2-5; 7 nucleotides line up with TRBD2. The germline V gene has CDR1 SGHNT and CDR2 YYREEE (reference sequence). Trimming at V came to 4 bases and at J to 6 bases, leaving 18 bases not matched to a gene. The CDR3 contains 17 residues. The CDR3 DNA reads TGTGCCAGCAGCCGCGGGGCGGCGCGGGAGTCGGCAAAGACCCAGTACTTC. Its translation is CASSRGAARESAKTQYF.

This clone turned up a few times. Other nucleotide sequences in the sample specify the same CDR3. This chain connects TRBV5-4 to TRBJ2-7, with D uncertain. CDR3 length equals 13 residues. The germline V and J ends were trimmed by 0 bases and 2 bases, with 6 bases remaining between them. Germline assignment: CDR1 SGHNT and CDR2 YYREEE (reference sequence). The CDR3 loop is CASSLDRAYEQYF. The CDR3 DNA is TGTGCCAGCAGCTTGGACAGAGCCTACGAGCAGTACTTC.

The J gene is TRBJ2-7, the V gene TRBV9; 7 bases are shared with TRBD2. Germline CDR1 SGDLS, CDR2 YYNGEE. V shed 3 bases and J 3 bases; nucleotides not matched to a gene: 6. This CDR3 contains 14 residues. The CDR3 coding sequence is TGTGCCAGCAGCGGGGGGGGTCTTGGCTACGAGCAGTACTTC. It codes for CASSGGGLGYEQYF.

The chain recombines TRBV7-2 with TRBJ2-2; perhaps TRBD2 as D (5 bases). V lost 3 bases and J lost 2, with 13 bases in between. From germline, CDR1 is SGHTA and CDR2 FQGNSA. The CDR3 sequence is 16 residues long. CDR3 amino acids: CASSLDSTSNTGELFF. The CDR3 DNA sequence: TGTGCCAGCAGCTTGGACTCGACATCTAACACCGGGGAGCTGTTTTTT.

V usage is TRBV19 and J usage is TRBJ2-5; D is unresolved. The CDR3 length is 13 residues. V was clipped by 0 bases and J by 3 bases, with 5 bases between them. Germline CDR1 is LNHDA and CDR2 is SQIVND (reference sequence). The CDR3 loop is CASSIDQEETQYF. CDR3 DNA sequence: TGTGCCAGTAGTATAGATCAGGAAGAGACCCAGTACTTC.

This chain connects TRBV7-9 to TRBJ2-7; tentatively, D is TRBD1 (6 bases). Germline V gene lookup returns CDR1 SEHNR and CDR2 FQNEAQ (reference sequence). This CDR3 is built from 13 residues. V was clipped by 3 bases and J by 2 bases, with 8 bases between them. In DNA, the CDR3 is TGTGCCAGCAGCTTGACAGGAGCCTACGAGCAGTACTTC. Its protein is CASSLTGAYEQYF.

This clone occurred once. This same CDR3 is encoded by further DNA sequences in the sample. The rearrangement uses TRBV5-1 and TRBJ1-2; the D gene is possibly TRBD1 (5 bases). CDR3 length: 12 amino acids. V lost 5 bases and J 8 bases, leaving 13 bases between the germline ends. Germline values: CDR1 SGHRS, CDR2 YFSETQ. Here the CDR3 DNA reads TGCGCCAGCAGGCCGGGGGAGTTAGGCTACACCTTC. This translates into CASRPGELGYTF.

This chain uses TRBV5-6 with TRBJ2-1; possibly TRBD1 for D (6 bases). In germline, CDR1 is SGHDT, CDR2 YYEEEE. The germline V and J ends were trimmed by 0 bases and 0 bases, with 10 bases remaining between them. The CDR3 runs to 16 residues. The CDR3 here is CASSLEGTLSYNEQFF. In nucleotides, the CDR3 is TGTGCCAGCAGCTTGGAGGGGACACTCTCCTACAATGAGCAGTTCTTC.

A single count supports this clone. The chain links TRBV5-4 to TRBJ2-2; a weak D match, TRBD2 (5 bases). This CDR3 contains 13 residues. Trimming shortened V by 3 bases and J by 3 bases, and 6 bases separated the two germline ends. CDR1 SGHNT and CDR2 YYREEE come from the germline V gene (reference sequence). CDR3 coding DNA: TGTGCCAGCAGCTCGAGGGACACCGGGGAGCTGTTTTTT. Translated, it gives CASSSRDTGELFF.

Note on this clone: One end of the junction fails to match germline, which may point to a read error. The chain carries TRBV20-1 and TRBJ2-7; 7 bases match TRBD2. The CDR3 is made up of 11 amino acids. Germline V gene sequence: CDR1 DFQATT, CDR2 SNEGSKA (reference sequence). CDR3 DNA sequence: TGTTCGGGCGGGAGCTCCTACGAGCAGTACTTC. Amino acid sequence: CSGGSSYEQYF.